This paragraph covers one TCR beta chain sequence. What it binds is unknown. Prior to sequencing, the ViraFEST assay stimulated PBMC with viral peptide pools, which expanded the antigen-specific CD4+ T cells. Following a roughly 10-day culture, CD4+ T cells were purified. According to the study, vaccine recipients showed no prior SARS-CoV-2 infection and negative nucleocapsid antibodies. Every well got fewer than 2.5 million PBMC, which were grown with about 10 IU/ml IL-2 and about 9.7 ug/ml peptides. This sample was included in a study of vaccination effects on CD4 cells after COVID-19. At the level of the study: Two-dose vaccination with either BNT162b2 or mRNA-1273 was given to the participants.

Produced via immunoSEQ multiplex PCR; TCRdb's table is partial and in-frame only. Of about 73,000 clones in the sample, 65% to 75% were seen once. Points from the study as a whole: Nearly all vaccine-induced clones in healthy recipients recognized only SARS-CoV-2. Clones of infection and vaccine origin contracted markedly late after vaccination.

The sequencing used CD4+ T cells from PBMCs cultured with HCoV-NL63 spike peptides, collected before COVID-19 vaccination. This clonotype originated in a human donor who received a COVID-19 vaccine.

The CDR3 protein is CSASLGTGNYGYTF. The CDR3 DNA reads TGCAGTGCTAGTCTCGGGACAGGGAACTATGGCTACACCTTC. J is TRBJ1-2 and V is TRBV20-1, with 9 bases fitting TRBD1. The CDR3 runs to 14 residues. V was clipped by 3 bases and J by 2 bases; unmatched bases: 4. In germline, CDR1 is DFQATT, CDR2 SNEGSKA (reference sequence).